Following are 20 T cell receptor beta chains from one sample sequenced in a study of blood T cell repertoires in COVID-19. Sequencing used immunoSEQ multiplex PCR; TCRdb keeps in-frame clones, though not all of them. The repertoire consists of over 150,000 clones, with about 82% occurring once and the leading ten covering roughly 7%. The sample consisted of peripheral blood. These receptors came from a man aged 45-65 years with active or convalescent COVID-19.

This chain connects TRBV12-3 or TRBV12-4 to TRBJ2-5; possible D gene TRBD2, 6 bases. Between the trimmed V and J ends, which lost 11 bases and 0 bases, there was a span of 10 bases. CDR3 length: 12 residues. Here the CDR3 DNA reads TGTGCCTCGGGACTGAACCAAGAGACCCAGTACTTC. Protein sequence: CASGLNQETQYF.

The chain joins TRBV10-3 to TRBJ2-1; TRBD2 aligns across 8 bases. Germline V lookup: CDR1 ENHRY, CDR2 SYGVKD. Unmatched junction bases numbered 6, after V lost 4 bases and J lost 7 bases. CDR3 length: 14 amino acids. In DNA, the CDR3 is TGTGCCATCAGTGTGGCGGGAGGCGGGAATGAGCAGTTCTTC. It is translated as CAISVAGGGNEQFF.

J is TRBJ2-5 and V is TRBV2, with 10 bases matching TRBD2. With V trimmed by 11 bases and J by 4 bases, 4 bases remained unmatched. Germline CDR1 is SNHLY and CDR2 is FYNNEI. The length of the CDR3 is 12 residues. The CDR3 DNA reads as TGTGCCGTTAGCGGGAGGAGAGAGACCCAGTACTTC. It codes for CAVSGRRETQYF.

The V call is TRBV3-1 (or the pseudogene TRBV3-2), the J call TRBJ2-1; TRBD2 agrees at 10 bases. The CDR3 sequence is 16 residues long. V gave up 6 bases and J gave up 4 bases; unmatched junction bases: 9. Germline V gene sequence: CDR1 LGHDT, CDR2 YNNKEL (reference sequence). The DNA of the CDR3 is TGTGCCAGCAGTACAAGCGGGGGGGACCATTACAATGAGCAGTTCTTC. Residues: CASSTSGGDHYNEQFF.

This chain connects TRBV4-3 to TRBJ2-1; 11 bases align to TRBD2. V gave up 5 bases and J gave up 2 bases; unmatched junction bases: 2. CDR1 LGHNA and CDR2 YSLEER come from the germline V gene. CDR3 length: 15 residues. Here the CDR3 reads CASSASGGTYNEQFF. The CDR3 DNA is TGCGCCAGCAGCGCTAGCGGGGGGACCTACAATGAGCAGTTCTTC.

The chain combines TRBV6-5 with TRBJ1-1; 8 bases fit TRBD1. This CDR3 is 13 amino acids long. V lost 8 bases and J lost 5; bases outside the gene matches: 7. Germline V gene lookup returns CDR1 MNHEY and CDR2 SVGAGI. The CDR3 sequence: CASQRQGATEAFF. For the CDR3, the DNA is TGTGCCAGCCAGCGGCAGGGGGCGACTGAAGCTTTCTTT.

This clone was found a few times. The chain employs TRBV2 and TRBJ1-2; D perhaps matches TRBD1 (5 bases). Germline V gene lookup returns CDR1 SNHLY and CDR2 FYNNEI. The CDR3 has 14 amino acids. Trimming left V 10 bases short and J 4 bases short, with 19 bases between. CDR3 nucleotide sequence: TGTGCCACCTCAGCCAGGGTTACCCTCTATGGCTACACCTTC. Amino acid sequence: CATSARVTLYGYTF. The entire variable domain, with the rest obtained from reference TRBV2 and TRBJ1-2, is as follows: EPEVTQTPSHQVTQMGQEVILRCVPISNHLYFYWYRQILGQKVEFLVSFYNNEISEKSEIFDDQFSVERPDGSNFTLKIRSTKLEDSAMYFCATSARVTLYGYTFGSGTRLTVV.

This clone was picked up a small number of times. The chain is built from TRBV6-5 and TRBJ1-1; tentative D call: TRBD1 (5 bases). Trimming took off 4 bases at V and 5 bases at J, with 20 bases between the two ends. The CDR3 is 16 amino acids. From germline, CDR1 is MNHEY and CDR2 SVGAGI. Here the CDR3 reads CASSFLAGRGGTEAFF. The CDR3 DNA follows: TGTGCCAGCAGTTTTTTAGCCGGTAGGGGAGGGACTGAAGCTTTCTTT.

The CDR3 nucleotides are TGTGCCAGCAGCCAAGCAGGCTGGGACACTGAAGCTTTCTTT. Encoded protein: CASSQAGWDTEAFF. This chain connects TRBV3-1 (or the pseudogene TRBV3-2) to TRBJ1-1; D gene uncertain. There are 14 residues in the CDR3. V lost 1 base, J lost 3 bases, and 9 bases lay in between. Germline CDR1 and CDR2: LGHDT and YNNKEL (reference sequence).

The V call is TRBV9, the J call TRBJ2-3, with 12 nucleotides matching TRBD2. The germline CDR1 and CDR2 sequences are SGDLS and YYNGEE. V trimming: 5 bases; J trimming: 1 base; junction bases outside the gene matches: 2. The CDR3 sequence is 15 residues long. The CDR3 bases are TGTGCCAGCAGTCCTAGCGGGGGGGGCACAGATACGCAGTATTTT. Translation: CASSPSGGGTDTQYF.

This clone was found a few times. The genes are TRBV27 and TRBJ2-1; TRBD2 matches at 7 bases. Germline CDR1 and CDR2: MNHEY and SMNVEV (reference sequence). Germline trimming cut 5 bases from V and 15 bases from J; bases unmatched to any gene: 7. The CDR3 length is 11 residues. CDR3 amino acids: CASSHGRESFF. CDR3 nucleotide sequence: TGTGCCAGCAGTCACGGGCGGGAGTCGTTCTTC.

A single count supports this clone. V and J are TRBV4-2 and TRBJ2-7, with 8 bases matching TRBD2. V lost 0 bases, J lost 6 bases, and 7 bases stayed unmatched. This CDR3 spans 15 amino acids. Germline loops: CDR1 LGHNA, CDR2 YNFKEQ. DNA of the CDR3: TGTGCCAGCAGCCAAGATCCCGGGGGGGCTCGCGAGCAGTACTTC. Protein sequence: CASSQDPGGAREQYF.

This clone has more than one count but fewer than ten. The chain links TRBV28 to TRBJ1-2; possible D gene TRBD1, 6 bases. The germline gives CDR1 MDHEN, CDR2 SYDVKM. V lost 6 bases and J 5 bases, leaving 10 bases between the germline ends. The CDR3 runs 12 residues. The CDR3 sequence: CASRRTEYGYTF. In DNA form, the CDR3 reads TGTGCCAGCAGACGGACAGAGTATGGCTACACCTTC.

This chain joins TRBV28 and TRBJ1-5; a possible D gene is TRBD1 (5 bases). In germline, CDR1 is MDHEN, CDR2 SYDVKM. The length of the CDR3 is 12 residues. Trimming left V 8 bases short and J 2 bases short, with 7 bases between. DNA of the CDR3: TGTGCCAGCTGGGGGGGCAATCAGCCCCAGCATTTT. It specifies CASWGGNQPQHF.

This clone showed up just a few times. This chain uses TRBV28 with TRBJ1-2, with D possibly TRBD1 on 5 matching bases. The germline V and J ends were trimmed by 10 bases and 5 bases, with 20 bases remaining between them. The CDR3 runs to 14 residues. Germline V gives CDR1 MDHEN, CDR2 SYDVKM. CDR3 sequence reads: CATCSGGSEYGYTF. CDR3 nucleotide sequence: TGTGCCACCTGTAGCGGGGGGTCTGAATATGGCTACACCTTC.

CDR3 sequence (DNA): TGTGCCAGCAGTCGGAGTGGGGGGGTTGAAAAACTGTTTTTT. Residues: CASSRSGGVEKLFF. The chain links TRBV28 to TRBJ1-4, with D perhaps TRBD1 (5 bases). Germline loops: CDR1 MDHEN, CDR2 SYDVKM. This CDR3 comprises 14 residues. V was trimmed by 5 bases and J by 7 bases, leaving 14 bases between them.

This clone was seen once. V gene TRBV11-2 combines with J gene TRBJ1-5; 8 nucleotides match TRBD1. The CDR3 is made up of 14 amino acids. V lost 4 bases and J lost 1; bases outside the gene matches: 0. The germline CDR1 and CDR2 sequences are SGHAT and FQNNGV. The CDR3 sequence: CASSWTGSNQPQHF. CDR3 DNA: TGTGCCAGCAGCTGGACAGGGAGCAATCAGCCCCAGCATTTT. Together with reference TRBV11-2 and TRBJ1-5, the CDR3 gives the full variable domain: EAGVAQSPRYKIIEKRQSVAFWCNPISGHATLYWYQQILGQGPKLLIQFQNNGVVDDSQLPKDRFSAERLKGVDSTLKIQPAKLEDSAVYLCASSWTGSNQPQHFGDGTRLSIL.

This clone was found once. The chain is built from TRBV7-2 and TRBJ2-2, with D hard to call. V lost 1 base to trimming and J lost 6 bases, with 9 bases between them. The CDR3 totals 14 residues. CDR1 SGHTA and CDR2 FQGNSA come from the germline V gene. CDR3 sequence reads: CASSLVIESGELFF. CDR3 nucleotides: TGTGCCAGCAGCTTAGTTATCGAGTCCGGGGAGCTGTTTTTT.

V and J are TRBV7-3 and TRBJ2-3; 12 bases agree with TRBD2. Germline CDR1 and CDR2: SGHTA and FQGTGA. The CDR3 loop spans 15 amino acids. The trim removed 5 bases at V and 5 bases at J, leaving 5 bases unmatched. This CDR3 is CASSPKTSGRDTQYF. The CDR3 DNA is TGTGCCAGCAGCCCGAAGACTAGCGGGAGAGATACGCAGTATTTT.

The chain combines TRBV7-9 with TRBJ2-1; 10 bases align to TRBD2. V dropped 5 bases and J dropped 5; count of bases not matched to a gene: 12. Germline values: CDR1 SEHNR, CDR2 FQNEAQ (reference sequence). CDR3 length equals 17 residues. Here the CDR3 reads CASSGGVRTSGNNEQFF. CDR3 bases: TGTGCCAGCAGCGGGGGGGTCAGGACTAGCGGTAACAATGAGCAGTTCTTC.